The sequence of this T cell receptor (beta chain) was determined in a study of CD8+CD57+ T cells in acquired aplastic anemia. General study results and limits: Twenty-nine CD8+ CDR3 sequences were shared between patients and controls.

Germline-derived CDR1 and CDR2 are SNHLY and FYNNEI. Trimming shortened V by 2 bases and J by 5 bases, and 15 bases separated the two germline ends. The CDR3 sequence is 16 residues long. This clonotype was counted ten times or more. Its antigen is unknown. Profiles of TCR beta VDJ and CDR3 were generated from a genomic DNA template. TCRdb called the reads again in MiXCR, with one record for every CDR3 protein. The sample includes fewer than 200,000 distinct CDR3 sequences, under 75% of them seen just once. Material: sorted CD4+, CD8+, or CD8+CD57+ T cells (not recorded which) from PBMCs. The receptor's source is a human donor in good health. This chain uses TRBV2 with TRBJ2-2, with a possible D match to TRBD1 (6 bases). The CDR3 sequence: CASSESSGAWTGELFF. The CDR3 DNA reads as TGTGCCAGCAGTGAAAGTTCAGGGGCATGGACCGGGGAGCTGTTTTTT. The full variable domain, in which reference TRBV2 and TRBJ2-2 provide the parts outside the CDR3, is EPEVTQTPSHQVTQMGQEVILRCVPISNHLYFYWYRQILGQKVEFLVSFYNNEISEKSEIFDDQFSVERPDGSNFTLKIRSTKLEDSAMYFCASSESSGAWTGELFFGEGSRLTVL.